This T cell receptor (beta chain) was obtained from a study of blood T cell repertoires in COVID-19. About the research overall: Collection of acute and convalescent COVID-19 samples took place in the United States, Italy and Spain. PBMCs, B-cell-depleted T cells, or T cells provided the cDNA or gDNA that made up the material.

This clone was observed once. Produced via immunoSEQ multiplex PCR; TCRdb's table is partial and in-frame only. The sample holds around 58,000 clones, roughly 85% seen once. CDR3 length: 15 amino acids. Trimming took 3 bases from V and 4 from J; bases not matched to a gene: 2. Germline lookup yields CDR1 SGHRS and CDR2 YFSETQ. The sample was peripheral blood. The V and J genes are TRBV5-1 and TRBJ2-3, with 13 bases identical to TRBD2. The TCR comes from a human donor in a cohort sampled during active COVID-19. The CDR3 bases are TGCGCCAGCAGCTCGACTAGCGGGGGGTCAGATACGCAGTATTTT. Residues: CASSSTSGGSDTQYF.